This note documents a single T cell receptor (beta chain) sequence. Germline V lookup: CDR1 MGHRA, CDR2 YSYEKL. The CDR3 totals 15 residues. The junction had 17 bases not matched to a gene; V was cut back by 11 bases and J by 8 bases. The protocol was immunoSEQ multiplex PCR, while the TCRdb copy is restricted to in-frame clones and leaves out a portion. The sample lists about 1 million clones, around 74% occurring once. The source of the sample is a study of shared clonotypes between healthy human individuals. Across the whole study: Contributing individuals were two females and a few males aged 18 to 49. Every donor yielded three CD4 naive, three CD4 memory, two CD8 naive and one CD8 memory plate.

Sequencing was carried out using memory CD4+ T cells sorted from blood. Regarding subset: CD45RA-negative fraction. This clonotype was sampled from a man between 18 and 29 years old in good health. V and J are TRBV4-1 and TRBJ2-1; TRBD2 matches 8 bases. CDR3 region: CAVAEGGRGVDEQFF. DNA for the CDR3: TGCGCCGTAGCAGAAGGAGGGCGGGGGGTCGATGAGCAGTTCTTC.